The clone carrying this T cell receptor (beta chain) was observed a few times. One entry per CDR3 protein, called by TCRdb with MiXCR from the 5' RACE reads. This sample has 200,000 to 250,000 distinct CDR3 sequences, with 15% found just once. The record originates from a study of T-cell memory formation after mild COVID-19. The CDR3 is 17 residues long. V shed 2 bases, J shed 5 bases, and the junction held 8 bases outside the gene matches. What was sequenced was PBMCs or a T cell subset sorted from them (not recorded which). The sequence was collected from an adult woman who had mild COVID-19 (a few samples of this study predate the infection). Cell type and time point are not known. This chain links TRBV12-3 or TRBV12-4 with TRBJ2-1, with 11 positions matching TRBD2. CDR3: CASSLRRLAGRDNEQFF. CDR3 sequence (DNA): TGTGCCAGCAGTTTACGACGACTAGCGGGAAGGGACAATGAGCAGTTCTTC.